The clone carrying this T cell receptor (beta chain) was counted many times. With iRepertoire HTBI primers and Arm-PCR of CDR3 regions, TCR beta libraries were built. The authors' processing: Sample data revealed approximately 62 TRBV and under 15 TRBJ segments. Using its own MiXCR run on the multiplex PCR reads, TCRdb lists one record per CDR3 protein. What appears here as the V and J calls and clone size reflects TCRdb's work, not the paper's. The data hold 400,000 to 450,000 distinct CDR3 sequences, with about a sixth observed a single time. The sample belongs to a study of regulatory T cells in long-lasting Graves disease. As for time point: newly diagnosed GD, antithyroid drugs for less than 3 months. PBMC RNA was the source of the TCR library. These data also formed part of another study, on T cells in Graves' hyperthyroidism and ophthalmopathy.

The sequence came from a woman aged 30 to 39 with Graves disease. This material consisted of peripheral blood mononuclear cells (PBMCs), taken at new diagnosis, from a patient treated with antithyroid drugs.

CDR3 sequence: CASSLRVAHRDEQYF. The CDR3 coding sequence is TGTGCCAGCAGCTTAAGGGTAGCACATAGGGACGAGCAGTACTTC. The chain uses TRBV7-2 and TRBJ2-7; D call uncertain. V gave up 2 bases and J gave up 5 bases, with 16 bases separating them. Per germline, CDR1 SGHTA and CDR2 FQGNSA. This CDR3 has 15 amino acids.